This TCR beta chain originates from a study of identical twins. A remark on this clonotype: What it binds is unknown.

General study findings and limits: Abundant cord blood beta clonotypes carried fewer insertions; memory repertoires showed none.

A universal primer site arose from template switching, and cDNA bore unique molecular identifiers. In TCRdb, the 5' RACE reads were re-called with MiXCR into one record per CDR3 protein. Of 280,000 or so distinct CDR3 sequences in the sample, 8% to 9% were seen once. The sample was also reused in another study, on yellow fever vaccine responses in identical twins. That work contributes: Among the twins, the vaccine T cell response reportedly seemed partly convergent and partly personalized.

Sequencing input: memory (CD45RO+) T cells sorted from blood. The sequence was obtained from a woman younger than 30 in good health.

CDR3 nucleotide sequence: TGTGCCAGCAGTTCGGGACTGCCCTACAATGAGCAGTTCTTC. The encoded protein is CASSSGLPYNEQFF. The gene calls are TRBV28 and TRBJ2-1; TRBD2 is a possible D gene (6 bases). Germline CDR1 MDHEN, CDR2 SYDVKM. The V end lost 4 bases, the J end lost 2 bases, and 9 bases lay between the germline ends. The CDR3 is made up of 14 amino acids.